This passage covers 5 T cell receptor beta chains from one sample sequenced in a study of T-cell memory formation after mild COVID-19. TCRdb reprocessed the 5' RACE reads via MiXCR and lists one record per CDR3 protein. Of 500,000 to 600,000 distinct CDR3 sequences listed, roughly 18% are singletons. Sequencing used PBMCs or a T cell subset sorted from them (not recorded which). The receptors originated from an adult woman who had mild COVID-19 (a few samples of this study predate the infection). Cell type and time point are not known.

The V gene is TRBV9, the J gene TRBJ2-3; 7 nucleotides agree with TRBD2. The CDR3 extends over 13 amino acids. The J segment lost 12 bases and the V segment lost 0 bases, leaving 7 bases of the junction unmatched. CDR1 is SGDLS, CDR2 YYNGEE, per germline. CDR3: CASSVAREGPQYF. In DNA, the CDR3 is TGTGCCAGCAGCGTAGCAAGGGAGGGACCCCAGTATTTT. Complete variable domain (other parts from reference TRBV9 and TRBJ2-3): DSGVTQTPKHLITATGQRVTLRCSPRSGDLSVYWYQQSLDQGLQFLIQYYNGEERAKGNILERFSAQQFPDLHSELNLSSLELGDSALYFCASSVAREGPQYFGPGTRLTVL.

This clonotype was counted ten times or more. V is TRBV5-1 and J is TRBJ2-2, with D tentatively TRBD1 (7 bases). With 0 bases removed from V and 4 bases from J, the gap between germline ends came to 10 bases. The CDR3 length is 15 residues. The V gene's germline CDR1 is SGHRS and CDR2 YFSETQ. CDR3: CASSLGQGGTGELFF. The CDR3 region has the DNA TGCGCCAGCAGCTTGGGACAGGGAGGCACCGGGGAGCTGTTTTTT.

The chain is built from TRBV21-1 and TRBJ2-1. TRBV21-1 is described as a pseudogene. This CDR3 spans 12 amino acids. This chain's CDR3 is CASSKGINEQFF. The CDR3 bases are TGTGCCAGCAGCAAAGGAATCAATGAGCAGTTCTTC.

The V call is TRBV12-3 or TRBV12-4, the J call TRBJ2-3; D is unresolved. The ends were cut back, 4 bases at V and 0 bases at J, with 11 bases in the middle. The CDR3 consists of 15 residues. The CDR3, as DNA: TGTGCCAGCAGTTATACGACGTATAGCACAGATACGCAGTATTTT. This translates into CASSYTTYSTDTQYF.

This clonotype was recorded a few times. This chain connects TRBV9 to TRBJ2-1; 11 bases align to TRBD2. V shed 3 bases and J 7 bases; nucleotides not matched to a gene: 6. The CDR3 extends over 15 amino acids. In germline, CDR1 is SGDLS, CDR2 YYNGEE. CDR3 DNA sequence: TGTGCCAGCAGCGCACTAGCGGGGGCCTTTAATGAGCAGTTCTTC. Translated: CASSALAGAFNEQFF.